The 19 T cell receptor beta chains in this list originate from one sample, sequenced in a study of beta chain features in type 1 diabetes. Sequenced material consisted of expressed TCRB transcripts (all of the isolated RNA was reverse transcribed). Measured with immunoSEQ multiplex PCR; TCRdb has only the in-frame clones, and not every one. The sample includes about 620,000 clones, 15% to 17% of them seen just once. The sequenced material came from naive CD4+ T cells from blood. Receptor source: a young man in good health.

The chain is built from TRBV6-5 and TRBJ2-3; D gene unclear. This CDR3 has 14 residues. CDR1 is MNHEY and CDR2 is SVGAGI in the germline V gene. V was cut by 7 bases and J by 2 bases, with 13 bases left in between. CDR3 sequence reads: CASKGTATTDTQYF. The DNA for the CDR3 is TGTGCCAGCAAGGGCACCGCAACCACAGATACGCAGTATTTT.

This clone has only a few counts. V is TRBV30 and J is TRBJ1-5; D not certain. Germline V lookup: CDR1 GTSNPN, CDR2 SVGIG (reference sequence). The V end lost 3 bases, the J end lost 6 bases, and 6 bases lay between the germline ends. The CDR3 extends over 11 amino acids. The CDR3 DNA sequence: TGTGCCTGGAGGGGAATTCAGCCCCAGCATTTT. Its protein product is CAWRGIQPQHF.

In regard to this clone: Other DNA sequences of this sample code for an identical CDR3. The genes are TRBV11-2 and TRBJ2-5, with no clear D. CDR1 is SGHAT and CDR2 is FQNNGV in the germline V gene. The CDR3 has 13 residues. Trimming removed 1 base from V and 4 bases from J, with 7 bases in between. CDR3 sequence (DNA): TGTGCCAGCAGCTTAGGCCCCAGAGAGACCCAGTACTTC. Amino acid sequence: CASSLGPRETQYF.

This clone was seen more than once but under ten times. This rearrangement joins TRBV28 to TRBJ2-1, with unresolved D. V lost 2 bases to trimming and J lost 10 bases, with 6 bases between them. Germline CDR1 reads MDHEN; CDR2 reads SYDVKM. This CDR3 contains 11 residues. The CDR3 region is CASSLAREQFF. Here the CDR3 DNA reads TGTGCCAGCAGTTTAGCTCGCGAGCAGTTCTTC.

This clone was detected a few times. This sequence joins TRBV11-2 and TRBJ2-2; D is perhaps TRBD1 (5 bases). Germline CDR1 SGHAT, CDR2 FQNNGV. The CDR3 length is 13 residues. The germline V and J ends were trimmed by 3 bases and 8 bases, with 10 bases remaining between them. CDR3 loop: CASSFRVPGELFF. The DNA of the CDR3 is TGTGCCAGCAGCTTCAGGGTTCCAGGGGAGCTGTTTTTT.

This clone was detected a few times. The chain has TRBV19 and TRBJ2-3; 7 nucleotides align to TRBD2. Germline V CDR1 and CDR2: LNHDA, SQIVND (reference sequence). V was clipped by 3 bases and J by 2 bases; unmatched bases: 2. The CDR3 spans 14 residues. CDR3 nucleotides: TGTGCCAGTAGTATCGGGAGGACCACAGATACGCAGTATTTT. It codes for CASSIGRTTDTQYF. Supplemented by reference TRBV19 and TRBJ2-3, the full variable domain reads DGGITQSPKYLFRKEGQNVTLSCEQNLNHDAMYWYRQDPGQGLRLIYYSQIVNDFQKGDIAEGYSVSREKKESFPLTVTSAQKNPTAFYLCASSIGRTTDTQYFGPGTRLTVL.

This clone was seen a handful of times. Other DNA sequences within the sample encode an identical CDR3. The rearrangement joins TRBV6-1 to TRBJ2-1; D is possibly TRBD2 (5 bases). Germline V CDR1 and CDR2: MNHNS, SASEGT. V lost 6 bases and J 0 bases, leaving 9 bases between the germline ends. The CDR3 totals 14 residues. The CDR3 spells CASRGTSSYNEQFF. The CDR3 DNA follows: TGTGCCAGCAGGGGTACTAGCTCCTACAATGAGCAGTTCTTC.

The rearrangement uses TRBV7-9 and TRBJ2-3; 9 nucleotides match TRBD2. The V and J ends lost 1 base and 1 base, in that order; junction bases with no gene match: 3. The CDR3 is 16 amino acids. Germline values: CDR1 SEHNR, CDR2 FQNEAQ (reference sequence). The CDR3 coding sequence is TGTGCCAGCAGCTTAGATGCGGGGGGGCGCACAGATACGCAGTATTTT. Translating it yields CASSLDAGGRTDTQYF.

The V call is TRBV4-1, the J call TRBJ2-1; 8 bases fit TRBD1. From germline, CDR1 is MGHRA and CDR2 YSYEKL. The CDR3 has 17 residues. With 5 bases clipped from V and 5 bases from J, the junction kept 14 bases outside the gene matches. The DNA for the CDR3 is TGCGCCAGCAGCTATCACGTCAGGGGGCCTATAAACAATGAGCAGTTCTTC. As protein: CASSYHVRGPINNEQFF.

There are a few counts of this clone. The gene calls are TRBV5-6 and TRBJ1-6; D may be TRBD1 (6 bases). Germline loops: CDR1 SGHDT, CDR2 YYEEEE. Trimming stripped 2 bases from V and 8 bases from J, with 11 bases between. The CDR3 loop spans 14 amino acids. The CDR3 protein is CASSLGGEDSPLHF. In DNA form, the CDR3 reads TGTGCCAGCAGCTTAGGGGGGGAGGATTCACCCCTCCACTTT.

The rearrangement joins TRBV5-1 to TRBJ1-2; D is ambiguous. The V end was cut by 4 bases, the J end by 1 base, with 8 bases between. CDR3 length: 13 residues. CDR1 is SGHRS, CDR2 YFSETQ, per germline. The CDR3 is CASSGSHNYGYTF. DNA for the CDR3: TGCGCCAGCAGCGGCAGCCATAACTATGGCTACACCTTC.

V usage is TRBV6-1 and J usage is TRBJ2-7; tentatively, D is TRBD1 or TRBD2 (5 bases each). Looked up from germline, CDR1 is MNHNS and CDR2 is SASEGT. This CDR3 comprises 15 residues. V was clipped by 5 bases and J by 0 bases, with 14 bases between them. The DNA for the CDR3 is TGTGCCAGCAGTAGCTCCGGGACGAGCTCCTACGAGCAGTACTTC. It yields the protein CASSSSGTSSYEQYF.

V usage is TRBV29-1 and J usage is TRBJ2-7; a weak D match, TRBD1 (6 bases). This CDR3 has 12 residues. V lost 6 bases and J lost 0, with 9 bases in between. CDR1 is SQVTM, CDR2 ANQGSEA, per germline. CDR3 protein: CSVQGLSYEQYF. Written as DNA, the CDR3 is TGCAGCGTACAGGGTCTCTCCTACGAGCAGTACTTC.

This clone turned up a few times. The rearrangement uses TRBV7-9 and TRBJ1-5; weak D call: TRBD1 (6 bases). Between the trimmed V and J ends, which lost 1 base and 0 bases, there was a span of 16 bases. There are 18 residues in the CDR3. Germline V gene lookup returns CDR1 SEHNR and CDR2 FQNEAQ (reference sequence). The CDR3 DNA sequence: TGTGCCAGCAGCTTAGGGAAAACCGAGACAGGTAGCAATCAGCCCCAGCATTTT. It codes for CASSLGKTETGSNQPQHF.

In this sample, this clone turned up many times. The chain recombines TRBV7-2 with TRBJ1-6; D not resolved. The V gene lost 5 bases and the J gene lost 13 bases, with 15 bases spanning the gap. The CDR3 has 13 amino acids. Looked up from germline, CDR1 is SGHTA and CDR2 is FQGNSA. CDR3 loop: CASSTAADGPLHF. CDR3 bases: TGTGCCAGCAGCACCGCGGCTGACGGGCCCCTCCACTTT.

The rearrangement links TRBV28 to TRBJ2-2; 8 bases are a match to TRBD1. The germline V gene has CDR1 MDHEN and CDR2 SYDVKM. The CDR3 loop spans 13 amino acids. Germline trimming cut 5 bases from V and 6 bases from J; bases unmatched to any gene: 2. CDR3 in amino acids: CASSVTGAGELFF. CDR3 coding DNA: TGTGCCAGCAGTGTGACAGGGGCCGGGGAGCTGTTTTTT.

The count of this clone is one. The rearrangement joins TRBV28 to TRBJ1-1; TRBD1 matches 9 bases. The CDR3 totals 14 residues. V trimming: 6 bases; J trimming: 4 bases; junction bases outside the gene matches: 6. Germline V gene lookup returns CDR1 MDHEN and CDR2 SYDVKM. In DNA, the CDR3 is TGTGCCAGCAGGACCGGGACAGGGCCCACTGAAGCTTTCTTT. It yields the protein CASRTGTGPTEAFF.

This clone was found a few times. This CDR3 reads CSARPGNGYTF. Here the CDR3 DNA reads TGCAGTGCTAGGCCCGGGAACGGCTACACCTTC. This chain connects TRBV20-1 to TRBJ1-2; D is ambiguous. The ends were cut back, 3 bases at V and 8 bases at J, with 10 bases in the middle. Germline V gene sequence: CDR1 DFQATT, CDR2 SNEGSKA (reference sequence). This CDR3 has 11 residues.

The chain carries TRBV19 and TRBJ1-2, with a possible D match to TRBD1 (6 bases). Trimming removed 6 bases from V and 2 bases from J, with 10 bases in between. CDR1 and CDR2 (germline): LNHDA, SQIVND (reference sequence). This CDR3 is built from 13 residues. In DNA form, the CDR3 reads TGTGCCAGTAGAACAACAGGGAACTATGGCTACACCTTC. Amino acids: CASRTTGNYGYTF.